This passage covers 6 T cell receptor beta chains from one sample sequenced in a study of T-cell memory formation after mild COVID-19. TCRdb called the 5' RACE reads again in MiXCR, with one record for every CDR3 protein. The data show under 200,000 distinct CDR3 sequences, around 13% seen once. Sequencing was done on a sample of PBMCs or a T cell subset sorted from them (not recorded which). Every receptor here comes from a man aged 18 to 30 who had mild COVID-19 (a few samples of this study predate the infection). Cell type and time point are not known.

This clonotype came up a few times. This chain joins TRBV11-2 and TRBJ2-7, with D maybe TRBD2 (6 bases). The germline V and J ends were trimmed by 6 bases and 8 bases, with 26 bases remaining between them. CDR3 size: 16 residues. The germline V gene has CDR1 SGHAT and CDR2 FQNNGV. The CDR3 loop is CASRGIGTANLPQQYF. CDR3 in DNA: TGTGCCAGCAGGGGGATCGGGACTGCTAATCTGCCACAGCAGTACTTC.

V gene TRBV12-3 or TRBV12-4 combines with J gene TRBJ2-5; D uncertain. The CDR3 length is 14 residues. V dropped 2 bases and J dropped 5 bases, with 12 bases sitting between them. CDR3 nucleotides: TGTGCCAGCAGTTTATGGGGTTCTGGGGAGACCCAGTACTTC. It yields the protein CASSLWGSGETQYF.

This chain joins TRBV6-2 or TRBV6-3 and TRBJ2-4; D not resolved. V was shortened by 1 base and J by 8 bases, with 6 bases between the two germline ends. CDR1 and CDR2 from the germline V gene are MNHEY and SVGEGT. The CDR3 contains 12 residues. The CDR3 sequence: CASSYYADIQYF. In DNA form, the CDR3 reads TGTGCCAGCAGTTACTATGCGGACATTCAGTACTTC.

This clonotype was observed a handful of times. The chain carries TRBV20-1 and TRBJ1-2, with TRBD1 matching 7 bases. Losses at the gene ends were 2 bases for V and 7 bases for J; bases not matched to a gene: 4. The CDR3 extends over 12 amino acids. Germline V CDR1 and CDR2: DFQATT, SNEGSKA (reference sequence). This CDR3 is CSARSGGGGYTF. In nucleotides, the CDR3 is TGCAGTGCTAGATCAGGGGGAGGTGGCTACACCTTC.

The DNA of the CDR3 is TGTGCCAGCAGTTTGTTGGCTAATGAAAAACTGTTTTTT. It yields the protein CASSLLANEKLFF. This sequence joins TRBV12-3 or TRBV12-4 and TRBJ1-4; unclear D gene. The CDR3 has 13 amino acids. V was pared by 3 bases and J by 3 bases, with 5 bases between.

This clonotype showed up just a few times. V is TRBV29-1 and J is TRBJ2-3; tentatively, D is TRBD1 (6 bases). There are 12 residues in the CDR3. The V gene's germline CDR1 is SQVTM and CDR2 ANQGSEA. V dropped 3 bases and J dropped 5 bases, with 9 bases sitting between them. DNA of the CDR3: TGCAGCGTTGAGGGGGCCGGAGATACGCAGTATTTT. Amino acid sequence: CSVEGAGDTQYF.